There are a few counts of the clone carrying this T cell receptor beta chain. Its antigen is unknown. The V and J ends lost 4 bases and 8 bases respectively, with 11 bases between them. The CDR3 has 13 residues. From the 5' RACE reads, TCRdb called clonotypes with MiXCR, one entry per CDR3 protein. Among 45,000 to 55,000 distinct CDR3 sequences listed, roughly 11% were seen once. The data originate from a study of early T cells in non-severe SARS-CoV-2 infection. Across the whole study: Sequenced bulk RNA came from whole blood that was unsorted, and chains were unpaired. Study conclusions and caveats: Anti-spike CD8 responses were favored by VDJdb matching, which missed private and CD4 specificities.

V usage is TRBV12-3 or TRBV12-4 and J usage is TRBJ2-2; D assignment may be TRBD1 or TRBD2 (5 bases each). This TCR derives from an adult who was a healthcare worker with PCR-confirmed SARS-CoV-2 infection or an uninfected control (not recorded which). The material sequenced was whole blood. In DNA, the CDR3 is TGTGCCAGCAGTTGGGGGTCACCAGGGGAGCTGTTTTTT. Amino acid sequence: CASSWGSPGELFF.